A selection of T cell receptor beta chains follows, all from one sample in a study of blood T cell repertoires in COVID-19. The table came from immunoSEQ multiplex PCR; TCRdb's copy has only in-frame clones and leaves some out. The repertoire holds some 190,000 clones, more than 70% seen once, with around 1.5% in the top ten. The specimen was peripheral blood. The receptor set was obtained from a man between 18 and 29 years old with active or convalescent COVID-19. Each CDR3 is given with its conserved first and last residue. Each record gives: J gene, clone size, V gene, D gene, CDR3 DNA, CDR3 protein. The D gene is left open where the match is weak. A clone size is listed for some rows: how often the clone was seen (once, few, many), or a class if it is expanded.

TRBJ1-2 | - | TRBV7-2 | TRBD1 | TGTGCCAGCAGCACGACAGGGGGGGGCTATGGCTACACCTTC | CASSTTGGGYGYTF
TRBJ1-2 | - | TRBV6-2/TRBV6-3 | - | TGTGCCAGCAGTTTTCATACGAGGAGTGGCTACACCTTC | CASSFHTRSGYTF
TRBJ2-7 | - | TRBV6-2/TRBV6-3 | - | TGTGCCAGCAGTTACTCTAGCCGCAGCAAGTACTTC | CASSYSSRSKYF
TRBJ2-3 | - | TRBV7-2 | - | TGTGCCAGCAGTAGTAGATTTAGCGCAGATACGCAGTATTTT | CASSSRFSADTQYF
TRBJ2-4 | - | TRBV30 | TRBD2 | TGTGCCTGGAGTACTAGCGGGGGCATTCAGTACTTC | CAWSTSGGIQYF
TRBJ1-5 | - | TRBV2 | TRBD1 | TGTGCCAGCAGTGGACAGGGGCTTGGCAATCAGCCCCAGCATTTT | CASSGQGLGNQPQHF
TRBJ2-7 | once | TRBV2 | TRBD1 | TGTGCCAGCAGCAAGGGACAGTTCTCCTACGAGCAGTACTTC | CASSKGQFSYEQYF
TRBJ2-1 | - | TRBV10-1 | - | TGCGCCAGCAGTGAGTCGGGGTCGGGGAGCTCCTACAATGAGCAGTTCTTC | CASSESGSGSSYNEQFF
TRBJ1-2 | - | TRBV6-5 | TRBD1 | TGTGCCAGCAGTTACGGAGGGGGCTCTGGCTATGGCTACACCTTC | CASSYGGGSGYGYTF
TRBJ1-2 | - | TRBV2 | - | TGTGCCAGCAGTGAACAGGGCAGGGTTAGTGGCTACACCTTC | CASSEQGRVSGYTF
TRBJ1-5 | - | TRBV3-1/TRBV3-2 | - | TGTGCCAGCAGCCAAGGGCTGAATAGCAATCAGCCCCAGCATTTT | CASSQGLNSNQPQHF
TRBJ2-2 | - | TRBV6-6 | TRBD1 | TGTGCCAGCCTTCCATCCGGGACAGGGGGCACCGGGGAGCTGTTTTTT | CASLPSGTGGTGELFF
TRBJ1-2 | - | TRBV28 | TRBD1 | TGTGCCAGCGTGTACCAGGGGGCACCCCACTATGGCTACACCTTC | CASVYQGAPHYGYTF
TRBJ1-1 | - | TRBV6-5 | TRBD1 | TGTGCCAGCAGGTCGACAGGGACGAGTGGCACTGAAGCTTTCTTT | CASRSTGTSGTEAFF
TRBJ1-1 | - | TRBV6-2/TRBV6-3 | - | TGTGCCAGCAGTTCAACGTCCGGGAAAGCTTTCTTT | CASSSTSGKAFF
TRBJ1-3 | - | TRBV5-1 | - | TGCGCCACCCGACCGGGAGCCTCTGGAAACACCATATATTTT | CATRPGASGNTIYF
TRBJ2-3 | - | TRBV15 | TRBD1 | TGTGCCACCAGCCGAAAGAGGGGACAGGGTACAGATACGCAGTATTTT | CATSRKRGQGTDTQYF
TRBJ2-7 | - | TRBV3-1/TRBV3-2 | TRBD2 | TGTGCCAGCAGCCCCGAAAGCGGGAGAAGGTCCTACGAGCAGTACTTC | CASSPESGRRSYEQYF
TRBJ2-2 | few | TRBV7-8 | TRBD2 | TGTGCCAGCAGCTTCCTAGCGGGATTCGCCGGGGAGCTGTTTTTT | CASSFLAGFAGELFF
TRBJ2-3 | - | TRBV19 | TRBD2 | TGTGCCAGTAGTGCTAGCGGGAGGGCCGCAGATACGCAGTATTTT | CASSASGRAADTQYF
TRBJ1-2 | - | TRBV7-2 | TRBD1 | TGTGCCAGCAGCTATAAACCGGGACAGGGAGTAAGTGGCTACACCTTC | CASSYKPGQGVSGYTF
TRBJ2-5 | - | TRBV7-2 | TRBD2 | TGTGCCAGCAGCCTGACTAGCGGGGGTGCTAGAGCGACCCAGTACTTC | CASSLTSGGARATQYF
TRBJ2-5 | - | TRBV3-1/TRBV3-2 | TRBD2 | TGTGCCAGCAGCCAACCCCCGGGCCAACTAGCGGGGCAAGAGACCCAGTACTTC | CASSQPPGQLAGQETQYF
TRBJ2-3 | few | TRBV7-3 | - | TGTGCCAGCAGCTTCGGGGGATACACAGATACGCAGTATTTT | CASSFGGYTDTQYF
TRBJ2-1 | - | TRBV30 | - | TGTGCCTGGATAGGAGGGGTTGAGCAGTTCTTC | CAWIGGVEQFF
TRBJ2-1 | - | TRBV5-4 | TRBD2 | TGTGCCAGCATGATTAGCGGGAGCCACAATGAGCAGTTCTTC | CASMISGSHNEQFF
TRBJ2-3 | once | TRBV7-9 | TRBD2 | TGTGCCAGCAGCTCGGGACTAGCGGGATATGAAATTAGCACAGATACGCAGTATTTT | CASSSGLAGYEISTDTQYF
TRBJ2-1 | - | TRBV11-3 | TRBD2 | TGTGCCAGCAGCTTAGGCGCGGGAGGGTTAGTTGAGCAGTTCTTC | CASSLGAGGLVEQFF
TRBJ1-5 | - | TRBV15 | TRBD1 | TGTGCCACCAGCAGGGGGACAGGGGGCCCCCATCAGCCCCAGCATTTT | CATSRGTGGPHQPQHF
TRBJ2-5 | once | TRBV3-1/TRBV3-2 | TRBD2 | TGTGCCAGCAGCCAAGATCAAGCGGGAGAGGGATTCCAGTACTTC | CASSQDQAGEGFQYF
TRBJ1-1 | - | TRBV6-5 | - | TGTGCCAGCCGGAGAGCGGGGGTGAACACTGAAGCTTTCTTT | CASRRAGVNTEAFF